A single sample is the source of the 25 T cell receptor beta chains below, sequenced in a study of blood T cells in healthy people across ages (dated by TCRdb to about 2015). Receptors were amplified or captured by 5' RACE. TCRdb lists the instrument as Illumina HiSeq 2500. A second PCR of roughly 7 to 12 cycles was run with a J-beta primer mix and a sample-barcoded 5' primer. Through fastp at Q25 and MiXCR, TCRdb rebuilt clones from the public reads, retaining in-frame beta chains. Under each unique CDR3 protein, matching rows form one entry showing the most common genes and DNA. This sample lists roughly 860,000 distinct CDR3 sequences; approximately 67% were detected once. Roughly a quarter of the sample is in the top ten clones. The sequencing sample was made of blood. These receptors all stem from a man aged 25 to 40 in good health.

This clonotype was found many times. The V and J genes are TRBV20-1 and TRBJ2-4, with TRBD1 identical over 9 bases. The J segment lost 1 base and the V segment lost 0 bases, leaving 4 bases of the junction unmatched. Per germline, CDR1 DFQATT and CDR2 SNEGSKA (reference sequence). The CDR3 extends over 16 amino acids. The CDR3 spells CSARDPQGAAKNIQYF. The DNA for the CDR3 is TGCAGTGCTAGAGATCCACAGGGGGCGGCCAAAAACATTCAGTACTTC.

The genes are TRBV7-2 and TRBJ2-5; D is ambiguous. This CDR3 is 14 amino acids long. V lost 5 bases and J 2 bases, leaving 12 bases between the germline ends. Per the germline V gene, CDR1 is SGHTA and CDR2 is FQGNSA. The CDR3 DNA reads as TGTGCCAGCAGCATTCCAGGCCGGCAAGAGACCCAGTACTTC. As protein: CASSIPGRQETQYF.

The chain is built from TRBV5-1 and TRBJ2-1; 13 bases agree with TRBD2. Germline assignment: CDR1 SGHRS and CDR2 YFSETQ. V lost 4 bases and J lost 5; bases outside the gene matches: 3. The CDR3 has 15 residues. CDR3 bases: TGCGCCAGCAGCCCGACTAGCGGGGGGCACAATGAGCAGTTCTTC. Translation gives CASSPTSGGHNEQFF. Variable domain in full (rest from reference TRBV5-1 and TRBJ2-1): KAGVTQTPRYLIKTRGQQVTLSCSPISGHRSVSWYQQTPGQGLQFLFEYFSETQRNKGNFPGRFSGRQFSNSRSEMNVSTLELGDSALYLCASSPTSGGHNEQFFGPGTRLTVL.

J is TRBJ2-1 and V is TRBV6-6; D may be TRBD1 or TRBD2 (5 bases each). V was cut by 0 bases and J by 3 bases, with 15 bases left in between. This CDR3 has 17 amino acids. Per germline, CDR1 MNHNY and CDR2 SVGAGI (reference sequence). The CDR3 nucleotides are TGTGCCAGCAGTTACTCGTCAGGGATCGGGATCTACAATGAGCAGTTCTTC. Protein: CASSYSSGIGIYNEQFF.

The table lists this clonotype with a count of one. The chain couples TRBV18 to TRBJ1-2; D ambiguous. The CDR3 runs 16 residues. V was clipped by 4 bases and J by 1 base, with 16 bases between them. The germline V gene encodes CDR1 KGHSH and CDR2 LQKENI. This CDR3 is CASSQLDVIHNYGYTF. CDR3 nucleotide sequence: TGTGCCAGCTCACAACTGGATGTCATTCATAACTATGGCTACACCTTC.

The chain carries TRBV5-1 and TRBJ2-1, with 7 bases that match TRBD2. The J call is in doubt because the DNA end fits TRBJ2-7 better. Per germline, CDR1 SGHRS and CDR2 YFSETQ. This CDR3 is built from 13 residues. CDR3 nucleotide sequence: TGCGCCAGCAGCGGGGGGGATCCCTACGAGCAGTACTTC. It yields the protein CASSGGDPYEQYF.

This clonotype was counted a few times. The chain carries TRBV9 and TRBJ2-1, with 15 bases identical to TRBD2. There are 15 residues in the CDR3. Unmatched junction bases numbered 1, after V lost 3 bases and J lost 6 bases. Germline CDR1 is SGDLS and CDR2 is YYNGEE. The CDR3 DNA is TGTGCCAGCAGCGGGGGACTAGCGGGGGGCAATGAGCAGTTCTTC. It is translated as CASSGGLAGGNEQFF. Supplemented by reference TRBV9 and TRBJ2-1, the full variable domain reads DSGVTQTPKHLITATGQRVTLRCSPRSGDLSVYWYQQSLDQGLQFLIQYYNGEERAKGNILERFSAQQFPDLHSELNLSSLELGDSALYFCASSGGLAGGNEQFFGPGTRLTVL.

The chain employs TRBV6-5 and TRBJ2-7; D unresolved. CDR3 length: 13 residues. V was clipped by 5 bases and J by 1 base, with 9 bases between them. Germline V gene lookup returns CDR1 MNHEY and CDR2 SVGAGI. CDR3 protein: CASSVGRSYEQYF. CDR3 bases: TGTGCCAGCAGTGTCGGACGGTCCTACGAGCAGTACTTC.

J is TRBJ2-7 and V is TRBV7-2; 9 bases fit TRBD1. CDR1 SGHTA and CDR2 FQGNSA come from the germline V gene. V lost 1 base to trimming and J lost 1 base; unmatched junction nucleotides: 14. The CDR3 length is 19 residues. The CDR3 DNA reads as TGTGCCAGCAGCTTAGTAGAGACAGGGGGTTCGTACTTATCCTACGAGCAGTACTTC. It is translated as CASSLVETGGSYLSYEQYF.

The CDR3 nucleotides are TGCGCCAGCAGCGCCTTAGGACAGGGGGCGTCAGATACGCAGTATTTT. Residues: CASSALGQGASDTQYF. V gene TRBV5-1 combines with J gene TRBJ2-3; 11 positions agree with TRBD1. The germline V gene encodes CDR1 SGHRS and CDR2 YFSETQ. The CDR3 spans 16 residues. V gave up 4 bases and J gave up 4 bases; unmatched junction bases: 8.

V usage is TRBV7-3 and J usage is TRBJ2-7; D might be TRBD2 (6 bases). The germline V and J ends were trimmed by 5 bases and 3 bases, with 17 bases remaining between them. CDR3 length equals 15 residues. CDR1 SGHTA and CDR2 FQGTGA come from the germline V gene. The CDR3 DNA sequence: TGTGCCAGCAGCAATTGGACTACACCATACTACGAGCAGTACTTC. It translates to CASSNWTTPYYEQYF.

This rearrangement joins TRBV4-3 to TRBJ1-2; D perhaps matches TRBD1 (6 bases). V was trimmed by 0 bases and J by 3 bases, leaving 23 bases between them. From germline, CDR1 is LGHNA and CDR2 YSLEER. The CDR3 totals 19 residues. The CDR3 sequence is CASSQDTETGTLVDYGYTF. In DNA, the CDR3 is TGCGCCAGCAGCCAAGATACCGAGACAGGCACCCTTGTCGACTATGGCTACACCTTC.

The chain carries TRBV29-1 and TRBJ1-1; D remains ambiguous. The CDR3 consists of 13 residues. The ends were cut back, 1 base at V and 1 base at J, with 7 bases in the middle. The V gene's germline CDR1 is SQVTM and CDR2 ANQGSEA. Here the CDR3 reads CSVEARKNTEAFF. The CDR3 nucleotides are TGCAGCGTTGAAGCCCGCAAGAACACTGAAGCTTTCTTT.

The rearrangement uses TRBV4-3 and TRBJ2-1; possible D gene TRBD1, 6 bases. V was trimmed by 4 bases and J by 2 bases, leaving 12 bases between them. The CDR3 length is 15 residues. Per germline, CDR1 LGHNA and CDR2 YSLEER. The CDR3 is CASSPGTTTYNEQFF. DNA of the CDR3: TGCGCCAGCAGCCCTGGGACAACGACCTACAATGAGCAGTTCTTC.

The rearrangement links TRBV12-3 or TRBV12-4 to TRBJ2-5; D may be TRBD1 (5 bases). The J call is in doubt because the DNA end fits TRBJ2-7 better. The CDR3 consists of 14 residues. CDR3 sequence (DNA): TGTGCCAGCAGTTTCAGGGCCCCCAGGAACGAGCAGTACTTC. This codes for CASSFRAPRNEQYF.

The V gene is TRBV29-1, the J gene TRBJ2-3; the D is unclear. This CDR3 spans 14 amino acids. CDR1 is SQVTM and CDR2 is ANQGSEA in the germline V gene. Deletions cut 1 base from V and 2 bases from J, with 10 bases between. This CDR3 reads CSVEVSGPTDTQYF. DNA of the CDR3: TGCAGCGTTGAAGTGTCGGGCCCCACAGATACGCAGTATTTT.

The chain couples TRBV7-2 to TRBJ2-1; D is possibly TRBD1 or TRBD2 (5 bases each). Trimming took off 6 bases at V and 8 bases at J, with 11 bases between the two ends. The CDR3 covers 12 residues. Germline V gene lookup returns CDR1 SGHTA and CDR2 FQGNSA. The CDR3 sequence: CASRYGTYEQFF. CDR3 bases: TGTGCCAGCAGGTACGGGACCTATGAGCAGTTCTTC.

The genes are TRBV4-3 and TRBJ2-1; TRBD2 aligns across 10 bases. Germline trimming cut 3 bases from V and 6 bases from J; bases unmatched to any gene: 14. CDR3 size: 18 residues. The germline gives CDR1 LGHNA, CDR2 YSLEER. DNA for the CDR3: TGCGCCAGCAGCCACCTCTACCGGACAGCGGGGGGGATCAATGAGCAGTTCTTC. It encodes CASSHLYRTAGGINEQFF.

Remarks on this clonotype: One junction end does not reproduce the germline sequence, and a read error may be involved. The CDR3 is CASSYSRQDGSYEKYF. CDR3 DNA sequence: TGTGCCAGCAGTTACTCTCGGCAGGACGGTTCCTACGAGAAGTACTTC. The chain couples TRBV6-2 or TRBV6-3 to TRBJ2-7; D is undetermined. Looked up from germline, CDR1 is MNHEY and CDR2 is SVGEGT. The CDR3 spans 16 residues.

The V call is TRBV12-3 or TRBV12-4, the J call TRBJ2-4, with D uncertain. V lost 8 bases, J lost 8 bases, and 16 bases lay in between. The CDR3 has 13 residues. The CDR3 coding sequence is TGTGCCAGCTGTTGGACCGCCACATACATTCAGTACTTC. It yields the protein CASCWTATYIQYF.

The chain carries TRBV11-2 and TRBJ2-4, with D unresolved. TRBJ2-7 matches the DNA end more closely, so the J call is doubtful. There are 13 residues in the CDR3. Germline values: CDR1 SGHAT, CDR2 FQNNGV. The CDR3 reads CASSYRQVYEQYF. The CDR3 DNA reads TGTGCCAGCAGCTATCGGCAGGTCTACGAGCAGTACTTC.

This clonotype was observed a handful of times. This sequence joins TRBV9 and TRBJ2-1; perhaps TRBD1 as D (5 bases). CDR3 length: 18 residues. CDR1 is SGDLS and CDR2 is YYNGEE in the germline V gene. The V end lost 0 bases, the J end lost 0 bases, and 16 bases lay between the germline ends. The CDR3 DNA sequence: TGTGCCAGCAGCGTAGCTCCCCAGCGTGACAGCTCCTACAATGAGCAGTTCTTC. Translated, it gives CASSVAPQRDSSYNEQFF.

Points on this clonotype: Germline is not matched at one junction end, which may reflect a read error. This rearrangement joins TRBV9 to TRBJ2-7, with 7 bases that match TRBD1. Germline values: CDR1 SGDLS, CDR2 YYNGEE. The CDR3 contains 13 residues. CDR3: CASSPWDSYEQNF. CDR3 DNA: TGTGCCAGCAGCCCCTGGGACAGCTACGAGCAGAACTTC. Variable domain in full (rest from reference TRBV9 and TRBJ2-7): DSGVTQTPKHLITATGQRVTLRCSPRSGDLSVYWYQQSLDQGLQFLIQYYNGEERAKGNILERFSAQQFPDLHSELNLSSLELGDSALYFCASSPWDSYEQNFGPGTRLTVT.

The table lists this clonotype with a count of one. V and J are TRBV2 and TRBJ2-7; a possible D gene is TRBD2 (7 bases). Per the germline V gene, CDR1 is SNHLY and CDR2 is FYNNEI. The CDR3 runs to 17 residues. With 3 bases removed from V and 0 bases from J, the gap between germline ends came to 18 bases. The CDR3 protein is CASSEGRGGTSSYEQYF. CDR3 coding DNA: TGTGCCAGCAGTGAGGGTCGCGGGGGCACCAGCTCCTACGAGCAGTACTTC. Using reference TRBV2 and TRBJ2-7 for the parts outside the CDR3, the full variable domain is EPEVTQTPSHQVTQMGQEVILRCVPISNHLYFYWYRQILGQKVEFLVSFYNNEISEKSEIFDDQFSVERPDGSNFTLKIRSTKLEDSAMYFCASSEGRGGTSSYEQYFGPGTRLTVT.

This sequence joins TRBV12-3 or TRBV12-4 and TRBJ2-1; no clear D. The CDR3 contains 11 residues. Trimming removed 3 bases from V and 8 bases from J, with 5 bases in between. The CDR3 here is CASSLLYEQFF. In DNA form, the CDR3 reads TGTGCCAGCAGTTTGCTATATGAGCAGTTCTTC.